Following are 11 T cell receptor beta chains from one sample sequenced in a study of quantifying T cell responses using KT2 cells. Study background: cDNA was made from DNase-treated RNA using alpha and beta constant primers.

An oligo carrying a UMI was ligated to the cDNA 3' end. An equimolar mix of RC1.1 and RC1.2 primed the beta chain across TRBC1 and TRBC2. Via MiXCR, TCRdb re-called the UMI-ligation and nested PCR reads, giving one row per CDR3 protein. The sample yields 30,000 or so distinct CDR3 sequences, roughly 7.2% seen once. The specimen sequenced was PBMCs spiked with cells of the T cell clone KT2. The receptors originated from a human donor.

The DNA for the CDR3 is TGTGCCAGCAGTTATGGGGGTCCTGAGACCCAGTACTTC. Translating it yields CASSYGGPETQYF. The V gene is TRBV6-5, the J gene TRBJ2-5; the D gene could be TRBD1 or TRBD2 (5 bases each). Germline lookup yields CDR1 MNHEY and CDR2 SVGAGI. Trimming cost V 3 bases and J 5 bases, with 10 bases left between them. There are 13 residues in the CDR3.

This clonotype has more than one count but fewer than ten. The chain employs TRBV11-2 and TRBJ2-1, with a weak D call TRBD2 (6 bases). V was clipped by 0 bases and J by 12 bases, with 12 bases between them. The CDR3 loop spans 13 amino acids. CDR1 and CDR2 from the germline V gene are SGHAT and FQNNGV. CDR3 DNA: TGTGCCAGCAGCTTAGATCCCCAGGGACTGCAGTTCTTC. It is translated as CASSLDPQGLQFF.

This clonotype was picked up many times. V usage is TRBV6-5 and J usage is TRBJ2-1; no firm D call. CDR3 size: 13 residues. Germline V gives CDR1 MNHEY, CDR2 SVGAGI. Trimming took 6 bases from V and 5 from J, leaving 11 bases between them. The CDR3 bases are TGTGCCAGCAGAACTACACTGGACAATGAGCAGTTCTTC. Amino acids: CASRTTLDNEQFF.

This clonotype was picked up a small number of times. The chain recombines TRBV6-6 with TRBJ2-1, with D possibly matching TRBD2 (5 bases). V shed 2 bases and J shed 6 bases, with 11 bases lying between them. The CDR3 runs to 14 residues. Germline V CDR1 and CDR2: MNHNY, SVGAGI (reference sequence). CDR3 nucleotide sequence: TGTGCCAGCAGTTACCCCGAAGCGGCCAATGAGCAGTTCTTC. This codes for CASSYPEAANEQFF.

In its sample, this clonotype was seen many times. The chain recombines TRBV9 with TRBJ2-2; 10 nucleotides agree with TRBD2. Germline V gene data show CDR1 as SGDLS and CDR2 as YYNGEE. V was clipped by 3 bases and J by 0 bases; unmatched bases: 5. The CDR3 loop spans 17 amino acids. The CDR3 nucleotides read TGTGCCAGCAGCGGCGGGACTAGCGACCCGAACACCGGGGAGCTGTTTTTT. This sequence encodes CASSGGTSDPNTGELFF.

This clonotype has ten or more counts. This CDR3 reads CSVEGDGYTF. CDR3 sequence (DNA): TGCAGCGTTGAGGGGGATGGCTACACCTTC. The rearrangement joins TRBV29-1 to TRBJ1-2; D might be TRBD1 (5 bases). With 3 bases removed from V and 6 bases from J, the gap between germline ends came to 5 bases. The CDR3 sequence is 10 residues long. Germline V gives CDR1 SQVTM, CDR2 ANQGSEA. The full variable domain, completed using reference TRBV29-1 and TRBJ1-2, is SAVISQKPSRDICQRGTSLTIQCQVDSQVTMMFWYRQQPGQSLTLIATANQGSEATYESGFVIDKFPISRPNLTFSTLTVSNMSPEDSSIYLCSVEGDGYTFGSGTRLTVV.

This clonotype was observed a few times. The chain couples TRBV6-2 or TRBV6-3 to TRBJ2-4; D remains unclear. This CDR3 contains 15 residues. Germline V gene lookup returns CDR1 MNHEY and CDR2 SVGEGT. Trimming stripped 6 bases from V and 0 bases from J, with 12 bases between. CDR3 nucleotide sequence: TGTGCCAGCAGGACCTTACCCGTAGCCAAAAACATTCAGTACTTC. This translates into CASRTLPVAKNIQYF.

V gene TRBV2 combines with J gene TRBJ1-5; D is unclear. This CDR3 has 14 residues. The V gene's germline CDR1 is SNHLY and CDR2 FYNNEI. V lost 4 bases and J lost 5, with 12 bases in between. The CDR3 nucleotides read TGTGCCAGCAGTGGGTCCGGGGTTGATCAGCCCCAGCATTTT. It codes for CASSGSGVDQPQHF.

The V gene is TRBV5-1, the J gene TRBJ2-2; perhaps TRBD2 as D (7 bases). The CDR3 has 15 residues. Deletions cut 0 bases from V and 7 bases from J, with 13 bases between. The germline gives CDR1 SGHRS, CDR2 YFSETQ. For the CDR3, the DNA is TGCGCCAGCAGCTTGGCGGCGGGGGCGAACGGGGAGCTGTTTTTT. Its protein is CASSLAAGANGELFF. Looking up the rest from reference TRBV5-1 and TRBJ2-2 gives the full variable domain: KAGVTQTPRYLIKTRGQQVTLSCSPISGHRSVSWYQQTPGQGLQFLFEYFSETQRNKGNFPGRFSGRQFSNSRSEMNVSTLELGDSALYLCASSLAAGANGELFFGEGSRLTVL.

The V and J genes are TRBV29-1 and TRBJ2-7; D is possibly TRBD1 or TRBD2 (5 bases each). Germline CDR1 and CDR2: SQVTM and ANQGSEA. The CDR3 runs 13 residues. V lost 3 bases, J lost 3 bases, and 12 bases lay in between. The CDR3: CSVDAGAGYEQYF. The CDR3 DNA follows: TGCAGCGTTGACGCCGGGGCCGGCTACGAGCAGTACTTC.

This clonotype was recorded many times. The chain combines TRBV2 with TRBJ1-5; D unresolved. CDR1 is SNHLY and CDR2 is FYNNEI in the germline V gene. V was cut by 0 bases and J by 0 bases, with 3 bases left in between. The CDR3 spans 14 residues. In nucleotides, the CDR3 is TGTGCCAGCAGTGAAGCGGATAGCAATCAGCCCCAGCATTTT. This codes for CASSEADSNQPQHF.